These T cell receptor beta chains were read from a single sample in a study of T cell changes during pregnancy in multiple sclerosis. Data came from immunoSEQ multiplex PCR; TCRdb stores just in-frame clones and leaves some out. The table shows 60,000 to 85,000 clones, with 91% occurring only once. The starting material was peripheral blood, obtained in the second trimester of pregnancy. These receptors all stem from a female donor with multiple sclerosis, enrolled in a pregnancy study. The CDR3 runs from the conserved cysteine through the conserved F or W. D genes are given only for firm matches. Clone size is given for some rows only: seen once, a few or many times, or a class if the clone is expanded.

clone size | J gene | D gene | V gene | CDR3 protein | CDR3 DNA
. | TRBJ1-6 | . | TRBV4-2 | CASSQASAGGDSPLHF | TGTGCCAGCAGCCAAGCCTCGGCGGGGGGAGATTCACCCCTCCACTTT
. | TRBJ2-1 | . | TRBV27 | CASSSGQAPYNEQFF | TGTGCCAGCAGTTCAGGGCAGGCCCCCTACAATGAGCAGTTCTTC
. | TRBJ1-2 | . | TRBV6-1 | CASSESSSGGRWNGYTF | TGTGCCAGCAGTGAATCATCCTCCGGAGGTCGGTGGAATGGCTACACCTTC
. | TRBJ2-7 | . | TRBV25-1 | CASSEWGQRAGVYEQYF | TGTGCCAGCAGTGAATGGGGACAGCGGGCAGGGGTTTACGAGCAGTACTTC
. | TRBJ2-1 | TRBD1 | TRBV7-4 | CASSLDRGYNEQFF | TGTGCCAGCAGCCTGGACAGGGGTTACAATGAGCAGTTCTTC
. | TRBJ2-5 | TRBD2 | TRBV30 | CAWSETSRQETQYF | TGTGCCTGGAGCGAGACTAGCAGGCAAGAGACCCAGTACTTC
. | TRBJ1-5 | . | TRBV6-6 | CASSTNDEVNQPQHF | TGTGCCAGCAGCACTAACGACGAAGTAAATCAGCCCCAGCATTTT
. | TRBJ1-1 | . | TRBV18 | CASLAGTEAFF | TGTGCCAGCTTAGCGGGAACTGAAGCTTTCTTT
once | TRBJ2-7 | . | TRBV11-2 | CASSSTGYEQYF | TGTGCCAGCAGCTCGACAGGCTACGAGCAGTACTTC
. | TRBJ2-7 | . | TRBV14 | CASSQEWSGNYEQYF | TGTGCCAGCAGCCAAGAGTGGTCAGGGAACTACGAGCAGTACTTC
. | TRBJ2-2 | . | TRBV5-1 | CASSLGWLAVAGELFF | TGCGCCAGCAGCTTAGGGTGGCTAGCAGTCGCCGGGGAGCTGTTTTTT
once | TRBJ1-1 | . | TRBV4-3 | CASSLEGQGHTEAFF | TGCGCCAGCAGCCTCGAGGGGCAGGGGCACACTGAAGCTTTCTTT
few | TRBJ2-3 | TRBD2 | TRBV4-1 | CASSQAERGVADTQYF | TGCGCCAGCAGCCAAGCCGAGCGGGGGGTGGCAGATACGCAGTATTTT
. | TRBJ1-5 | . | TRBV7-2 | CASSLLGSRSNQPQHF | TGTGCCAGCAGCCTATTGGGTAGCAGAAGCAATCAGCCCCAGCATTTT
. | TRBJ2-7 | TRBD2 | TRBV11-2 | CASSLTSGRMEQYF | TGTGCCAGCAGCTTGACTAGCGGGAGGATGGAGCAGTACTTC
. | TRBJ2-4 | TRBD1 | TRBV4-3 | CASSQGVPGTGRAKNIQYF | TGCGCCAGCAGCCAAGGAGTACCCGGGACAGGCAGAGCCAAAAACATTCAGTACTTC
. | TRBJ2-4 | . | TRBV18 | CASSPPETPRHIQYF | TGTGCCAGCTCACCACCGGAAACTCCCAGGCACATTCAGTACTTC
. | TRBJ1-2 | TRBD1 | TRBV27 | CASSLGQGLDGYTF | TGTGCCAGCAGTTTGGGACAGGGGTTAGATGGCTACACCTTC
. | TRBJ2-7 | . | TRBV20-1 | CSAGRDYEQYF | TGCAGTGCAGGGCGGGACTACGAGCAGTACTTC
. | TRBJ1-5 | . | TRBV7-2 | CASSLVWARRGDRNQPQHF | TGTGCCAGCAGCTTAGTTTGGGCTCGGCGGGGGGATCGCAATCAGCCCCAGCATTTT
. | TRBJ2-7 | TRBD2 | TRBV7-9 | CASSLLLAGEYEQYF | TGTGCCAGCAGCTTATTACTAGCGGGAGAATACGAGCAGTACTTC
. | TRBJ1-1 | . | TRBV5-4 | CASSLGKGSMNTEAFF | TGTGCCAGCAGCTTGGGTAAGGGGTCCATGAACACTGAAGCTTTCTTT
. | TRBJ1-1 | TRBD1 | TRBV6-5 | CASSWMGQGDTEAFF | TGTGCCAGCAGTTGGATGGGACAGGGGGACACTGAAGCTTTCTTT
. | TRBJ2-1 | TRBD2 | TRBV11-2 | CASSPRLADYNEQFF | TGTGCCAGCAGCCCCCGACTAGCGGATTACAATGAGCAGTTCTTC
. | TRBJ1-5 | . | TRBV12-5 | CASGLVVGQRNQPQHF | TGTGCTAGTGGTTTGGTGGTCGGACAGCGGAATCAGCCCCAGCATTTT
. | TRBJ1-2 | . | TRBV29-1 | CSVDVPGAGYGYTF | TGCAGCGTTGATGTCCCGGGAGCTGGTTATGGCTACACCTTC
. | TRBJ2-2 | . | TRBV12-5 | CASGLGSKGGGELFF | TGTGCTAGTGGTTTGGGCAGTAAGGGAGGCGGGGAGCTGTTTTTT
. | TRBJ1-1 | . | TRBV4-1 | CASSHGAGGNTEAFF | TGCGCCAGCAGCCACGGCGCGGGGGGGAACACTGAAGCTTTCTTT
. | TRBJ1-2 | TRBD1 | TRBV19 | CASRDFGTGLYGYTF | TGTGCCAGTAGAGATTTTGGGACAGGTTTATATGGCTACACCTTC
. | TRBJ1-3 | . | TRBV13 | CASSPSGASGNTIYF | TGTGCCAGCAGCCCGTCTGGAGCCTCTGGAAACACCATATATTTT
. | TRBJ1-2 | . | TRBV30 | CAWTTFPPGGYTF | TGTGCCTGGACGACATTTCCCCCAGGTGGCTACACCTTC